This passage covers 27 T cell receptor beta chains from one sample sequenced in a study of blood T cell repertoires in COVID-19. Profiled with immunoSEQ multiplex PCR; TCRdb holds only in-frame clones, not every one. Altogether 150,000 or so clones are present, 87% being singletons, with the ten largest covering over 4.5%. The specimen sequenced was peripheral blood. The receptors originated from a human donor in a cohort sampled during active COVID-19.

This clone showed up just a few times. The V call is TRBV6-2 or TRBV6-3, the J call TRBJ1-5, with D tentatively TRBD1 (6 bases). With 2 bases removed from V and 0 bases from J, the gap between germline ends came to 17 bases. Per the germline V gene, CDR1 is MNHEY and CDR2 is SVGEGT. This CDR3 contains 18 residues. CDR3 nucleotides: TGTGCCAGCAGTTACCGCAAGGGGGAAGTCAATAGCAATCAGCCCCAGCATTTT. Translating it yields CASSYRKGEVNSNQPQHF.

The chain links TRBV9 to TRBJ2-3; TRBD1 aligns across 7 bases. Germline trimming cut 3 bases from V and 6 bases from J; bases unmatched to any gene: 7. This CDR3 comprises 14 residues. From germline, CDR1 is SGDLS and CDR2 YYNGEE. CDR3 protein: CASSETGEFDTQYF. In DNA form, the CDR3 reads TGTGCCAGCAGCGAAACAGGGGAATTTGATACGCAGTATTTT.

The J gene is TRBJ2-1, the V gene TRBV28; 11 nucleotides line up with TRBD2. Germline CDR1 is MDHEN and CDR2 is SYDVKM. This CDR3 has 15 amino acids. V lost 5 bases and J lost 8; bases outside the gene matches: 8. The CDR3 region is CASSPRLAGTYEQFF. CDR3 DNA sequence: TGTGCCAGCAGTCCCCGACTAGCGGGGACGTATGAGCAGTTCTTC.

This chain links TRBV10-1 with TRBJ2-7; no reliable D call. Trimming took off 5 bases at V and 3 bases at J, with 29 bases between the two ends. The CDR3 totals 19 residues. CDR1 is WNHNN and CDR2 is SYGVQD in the germline V gene (reference sequence). CDR3 in DNA: TGCGCCAGCAGTCATAGCCAACAAAACCTATCCCCGGCCGTCTACGAGCAGTACTTC. Protein sequence: CASSHSQQNLSPAVYEQYF.

The CDR3 DNA reads TGTGCCAGCAGCTTCAGGTCGGGAGGCACTGAAGCTTTCTTT. Its translation: CASSFRSGGTEAFF. The rearrangement uses TRBV7-2 and TRBJ1-1; D gene uncertain. The CDR3 is 14 amino acids. Germline V CDR1 and CDR2: SGHTA, FQGNSA. The ends were cut back, 3 bases at V and 4 bases at J, with 12 bases in the middle.

V usage is TRBV13 and J usage is TRBJ2-7; D remains ambiguous. The CDR3 is 13 residues long. Germline CDR1 PRHDT, CDR2 FYEKMQ (reference sequence). V was shortened by 0 bases and J by 1 base, with 4 bases between the two germline ends. In DNA, the CDR3 is TGTGCCAGCAGCTTAGGGAGATCCTACGAGCAGTACTTC. Protein product: CASSLGRSYEQYF.

CDR3 sequence reads: CAWSLQGHQPQHF. Here the CDR3 DNA reads TGTGCCTGGAGTTTGCAGGGCCATCAGCCCCAGCATTTT. V is TRBV30 and J is TRBJ1-5, with a weak D call TRBD1 (5 bases). This CDR3 contains 13 residues. V lost 2 bases and J 5 bases, leaving 10 bases between the germline ends. Looked up from germline, CDR1 is GTSNPN and CDR2 is SVGIG (reference sequence).

This sequence joins TRBV19 and TRBJ2-6; 10 bases line up with TRBD2. CDR3 size: 18 residues. V lost 9 bases, J lost 3 bases, and 14 bases stayed unmatched. CDR1 and CDR2 from the germline V gene are LNHDA and SQIVND (reference sequence). DNA of the CDR3: TGTGCCAGCGGTTCCCGTAGCGGGAGGCAGGGTGGGGCCAACGTCCTGACTTTC. As protein: CASGSRSGRQGGANVLTF.

This sequence joins TRBV2 and TRBJ1-2, with a tentative D call TRBD1 (6 bases). The CDR3 length is 13 residues. V was clipped by 5 bases and J by 3 bases, with 10 bases between them. Germline V gives CDR1 SNHLY, CDR2 FYNNEI. The CDR3 DNA reads as TGTGCCAGCAGTCTGGCAGGGGACTATGGCTACACCTTC. Translation gives CASSLAGDYGYTF.

Remarks on this clone: Other DNA variants within this sample encode the same CDR3. This chain connects TRBV9 to TRBJ2-7; the match to TRBD2 covers 7 bases. Trimming took 0 bases from V and 4 from J; bases not matched to a gene: 4. Germline V gives CDR1 SGDLS, CDR2 YYNGEE. The CDR3 is 14 amino acids. The CDR3 nucleotides read TGTGCCAGCAGCGTAGGAGGCGGGGGTTACGAGCAGTACTTC. Encoded protein: CASSVGGGGYEQYF.

The rearrangement links TRBV12-3 or TRBV12-4 to TRBJ2-5; D is undetermined. Trimming cost V 1 base and J 2 bases, with 5 bases left between them. The CDR3 is 13 residues long. CDR3 sequence reads: CASSLGQQETQYF. CDR3 coding DNA: TGTGCCAGCAGTTTAGGGCAGCAAGAGACCCAGTACTTC.

The chain is built from TRBV6-1 and TRBJ2-3; D gene ambiguous. Germline V gene data show CDR1 as MNHNS and CDR2 as SASEGT. V was shortened by 2 bases and J by 10 bases, with 16 bases between the two germline ends. This CDR3 region has 14 residues. The CDR3 here is CASSETGGESPQYF. The CDR3 DNA sequence: TGTGCCAGCAGTGAAACCGGCGGAGAGTCCCCGCAGTATTTT.

The rearrangement uses TRBV9 and TRBJ1-5, with 7 nucleotides matching TRBD1. CDR3 size: 15 residues. Per the germline V gene, CDR1 is SGDLS and CDR2 is YYNGEE. J lost 5 bases, V lost 3 bases, and 8 bases had no gene match. The CDR3: CASSEQGSHDQPQHF. The CDR3 DNA reads as TGTGCCAGCAGCGAACAGGGGTCCCATGATCAGCCCCAGCATTTT. Based on the CDR3 plus reference TRBV9 and TRBJ1-5, the full variable domain is DSGVTQTPKHLITATGQRVTLRCSPRSGDLSVYWYQQSLDQGLQFLIQYYNGEERAKGNILERFSAQQFPDLHSELNLSSLELGDSALYFCASSEQGSHDQPQHFGDGTRLSIL.

This clone has a handful of counts. The J gene is TRBJ1-3, the V gene TRBV6-5; 7 bases fit TRBD1. V lost 1 base to trimming and J lost 7 bases; unmatched junction nucleotides: 7. The germline V gene has CDR1 MNHEY and CDR2 SVGAGI. The CDR3 contains 15 residues. The CDR3 DNA is TGTGCCAGCAGTTACTACAGCAGGGGGGAGAACACCATATATTTT. Protein sequence: CASSYYSRGENTIYF.

DNA of the CDR3: TGTGCCAGTAGAAGGGACAGGGGGGACACTGAAGCTTTCTTT. Translation: CASRRDRGDTEAFF. V and J are TRBV19 and TRBJ1-1; 11 bases are shared with TRBD1. Germline values: CDR1 LNHDA, CDR2 SQIVND (reference sequence). This CDR3 has 14 residues. Trimming took 6 bases from V and 3 from J; bases not matched to a gene: 3.

This clone was found a few times. The chain couples TRBV5-6 to TRBJ2-7, with a possible D match to TRBD1 (5 bases). Trimming stripped 1 base from V and 0 bases from J, with 8 bases between. Germline assignment: CDR1 SGHDT and CDR2 YYEEEE. The CDR3 covers 14 residues. CDR3 sequence (DNA): TGTGCCAGCAGCTTGCCAGGGCGCTCCTACGAGCAGTACTTC. Residues: CASSLPGRSYEQYF.

The CDR3 here is CASSPQGQGVFNEQFF. The CDR3 DNA follows: TGTGCCAGCAGTCCCCAGGGACAGGGCGTGTTTAATGAGCAGTTCTTC. V is TRBV27 and J is TRBJ2-1, with TRBD1 identical over 9 bases. Germline CDR1 and CDR2: MNHEY and SMNVEV (reference sequence). V gave up 5 bases and J gave up 7 bases; unmatched junction bases: 12. The CDR3 has 16 amino acids.

Concerning this clone itself: Other DNA variants within this sample encode the same CDR3. V usage is TRBV7-2 and J usage is TRBJ2-7, with 10 bases fitting TRBD1. The CDR3 is 15 residues long. With V trimmed by 0 bases and J by 2 bases, 1 base remained unmatched. Germline V gene lookup returns CDR1 SGHTA and CDR2 FQGNSA. The CDR3 reads CASSLAGTGAYEQYF. In DNA, the CDR3 is TGTGCCAGCAGCTTAGCGGGGACAGGGGCCTACGAGCAGTACTTC.

V gene TRBV13 combines with J gene TRBJ2-7; D may be TRBD2 (10 bases). The CDR3 is 22 residues long. Germline CDR1 PRHDT, CDR2 FYEKMQ (reference sequence). V shed 5 bases and J shed 4 bases, with 39 bases lying between them. CDR3 DNA: TGTGCCAGCAGCCCTAGTACCCCCCCCGGGACAGGGATGTCTAGCGGGAGTTACGAGCAGTACTTC. It is translated as CASSPSTPPGTGMSSGSYEQYF. Full variable domain (remainder filled in from reference TRBV13 and TRBJ2-7): AAGVIQSPRHLIKEKRETATLKCYPIPRHDTVYWYQQGPGQDPQFLISFYEKMQSDKGSIPDRFSAQQFSDYHSELNMSSLELGDSALYFCASSPSTPPGTGMSSGSYEQYFGPGTRLTVT.

Ten or more counts support this clone. The CDR3 loop reads CASRRVGLQGLNTEAFF. CDR3 sequence (DNA): TGTGCCAGCAGGCGCGTAGGTCTTCAGGGCCTGAACACTGAAGCTTTCTTT. The V call is TRBV27, the J call TRBJ1-1, with D perhaps TRBD1 (5 bases). The CDR3 loop spans 17 amino acids. Trimming removed 6 bases from V and 0 bases from J, with 20 bases in between. Germline V gives CDR1 MNHEY, CDR2 SMNVEV (reference sequence).

The chain uses TRBV5-1 and TRBJ2-3, with D hard to call. The germline gives CDR1 SGHRS, CDR2 YFSETQ. Trimming shortened V by 3 bases and J by 0 bases, and 11 bases separated the two germline ends. This CDR3 spans 15 amino acids. CDR3 protein: CASSSQASSTDTQYF. CDR3 DNA: TGCGCCAGCAGCTCCCAGGCTTCGAGCACAGATACGCAGTATTTT.

V gene TRBV6-5 combines with J gene TRBJ1-5, with D tentatively TRBD1 (6 bases). The CDR3 has 15 amino acids. Deletions cut 2 bases from V and 4 bases from J, with 12 bases between. Germline CDR1 reads MNHEY; CDR2 reads SVGAGI. CDR3 amino acids: CASSYTAGENQPQHF. The CDR3 DNA reads TGTGCCAGCAGTTACACGGCAGGGGAGAATCAGCCCCAGCATTTT.

J is TRBJ1-1 and V is TRBV5-8; 7 bases are a match to TRBD1. The V segment lost 3 bases and the J segment 10 bases; nucleotides outside the gene matches: 6. Germline CDR1 is SGHTS and CDR2 is YDEGEE. This CDR3 region has 12 residues. Here the CDR3 DNA reads TGTGCCAGCAGCTACAGGGGAACTCGAGCTTTCTTT. Translated: CASSYRGTRAFF.

V and J are TRBV9 and TRBJ2-3, with 9 bases identical to TRBD2. J was trimmed by 0 bases and V by 4 bases; bases with no gene match: 3. The CDR3 is made up of 15 amino acids. Per the germline V gene, CDR1 is SGDLS and CDR2 is YYNGEE. This CDR3 is CASSRRGGSTDTQYF. Written as DNA, the CDR3 is TGTGCCAGCAGCCGGCGGGGGGGTAGCACAGATACGCAGTATTTT.

The chain combines TRBV2 with TRBJ2-5; D is uncertain. V was cut by 4 bases and J by 1 base, with 4 bases left in between. There are 12 residues in the CDR3. Per germline, CDR1 SNHLY and CDR2 FYNNEI. CDR3 residues: CASSGLQETQYF. CDR3 sequence (DNA): TGTGCCAGCAGTGGTCTCCAAGAGACCCAGTACTTC.

This rearrangement joins TRBV27 to TRBJ2-7; 8 nucleotides line up with TRBD1. CDR1 and CDR2 (germline): MNHEY, SMNVEV (reference sequence). The CDR3 has 16 amino acids. J lost 8 bases, V lost 5 bases, and 17 bases had no gene match. CDR3 protein: CASSLTPGQGTRKQYF. For the CDR3, the DNA is TGTGCCAGCAGTCTGACCCCAGGACAGGGAACGAGGAAGCAGTACTTC.

This sequence joins TRBV5-4 and TRBJ2-3; D perhaps matches TRBD1 (5 bases). From germline, CDR1 is SGHNT and CDR2 YYREEE (reference sequence). The CDR3 covers 13 residues. V lost 5 bases and J lost 4, with 11 bases in between. The CDR3 DNA reads TGTGCCAGCAGTGCCCAGGGTGCAGATACGCAGTATTTT. Translation: CASSAQGADTQYF.